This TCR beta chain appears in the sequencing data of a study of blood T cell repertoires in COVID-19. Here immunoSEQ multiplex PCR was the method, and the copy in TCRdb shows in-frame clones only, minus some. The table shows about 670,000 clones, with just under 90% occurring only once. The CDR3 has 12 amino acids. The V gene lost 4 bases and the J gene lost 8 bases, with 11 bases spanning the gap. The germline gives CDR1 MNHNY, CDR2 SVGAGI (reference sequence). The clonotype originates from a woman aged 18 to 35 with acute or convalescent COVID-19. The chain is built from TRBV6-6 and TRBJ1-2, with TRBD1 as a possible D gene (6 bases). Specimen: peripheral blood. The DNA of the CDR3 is TGTGCCAGCAGTTGGGAAGGACAGGGCTACACCTTC. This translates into CASSWEGQGYTF.